This T cell receptor beta chain was retrieved from a study of post-analysis software for immune sequencing data (dated by TCRdb to 2013 to 2016). A note on the overall study: Disease courses on record covered relapsing-remitting, secondary progressive and progressive-relapsing multiple sclerosis, though some patients had no subtype annotation. A subset of samples was prepared in parallel using single-end sample barcoding, then pooled and co-amplified after Illumina adapter ligation. The patient repertoires were compared against 11 previously published healthy control repertoires obtained from donors aged 6 to 25 years. General conclusions and limits of the study: Compared with controls, multiple sclerosis patients had significantly lower normalized Chao1 diversity, a finding suggesting substantial peripheral T-cell clonal expansion. The multiple sclerosis patient group was slightly younger than the control group. When samples were clustered directly using the F measure, samples prepared in the same batch co-clustered strongly, which prompted a batch-effect correction. A handful of TRBV segments, including TRBV5-6, TRBV5-1 and TRBV20-1, were significantly more frequent in patients than controls.

Preparation of the library involved PCR. The sequencer listed for this sample is Illumina HiSeq 2500. Unique molecular identifiers were incorporated into TCR beta cDNA libraries to reduce PCR and sequencing biases. About 500,000 cDNA molecules were obtained for every 1 to 10 million input T cells, so each molecule roughly corresponded to one T cell. The same protocol used for the earlier healthy control dataset was applied to prepare and sequence the patient libraries. Within a given batch, samples were prepared together, multiplexed and sequenced on the same HiSeq lane. The study's own analysis went as follows. MIGEC was used to process the raw barcoded reads, and molecular identifier groups with only a single read were discarded before consensus assembly and CDR3 extraction. Clonotype tables were post-analysed with VDJtools, normalizing diversity by down-sampling all datasets to the smallest sample size. Repertoire overlap clustering matched CDR3 amino acid but not nucleotide sequences to correct batch-related cross-sample contamination. The public reads were reprocessed in TCRdb via fastp at Q25 and MiXCR, keeping in-frame beta chains. Here each entry gathers all rows of one CDR3 protein and keeps the most common genes and DNA. Clone size and V and J calls follow TCRdb, not the original study. The table for this sample lists over 700,000 distinct CDR3 sequences; about 27% of them were counted only once. Of the sample, approximately 0.55% is held by the ten largest clones.

On this clonotype itself: Which antigen it targets is not known. An end of the junction does not agree with germline; a read error may underlie this.

To demonstrate the VDJtools post-analysis software, TCR beta repertoires were profiled from the peripheral blood of some 12 young patients with multiple sclerosis. The patients with multiple sclerosis were children and adolescents between roughly 6 and 17 years of age. There are 15 amino acids in the CDR3, from cysteine to phenylalanine inclusive. CDR3 DNA is the only sequence kept; it has 45 bases, read in frame from the first base. The germline V gene yields SNHLY for CDR1 and FYNNEI for CDR2. The specimen sequenced was blood. The receptor was derived from a girl between 10 and 17 years old with multiple sclerosis. The chain uses TRBV2 and TRBJ2-3, and 9 bases in between align with TRBD1. In nucleotides, the sequence is TGTGCCAGCAGTCGGGACAGGGCAGAGACAGATAGGCAGTATTTT. It specifies CASSRDRAETDRQYF. Here the CDR3 is joined to the reference TRBV2 and TRBJ2-3 genes, and the full variable domain is: EPEVTQTPSHQVTQMGQEVILRCVPISNHLYFYWYRQILGQKVEFLVSFYNNEISEKSEIFDDQFSVERPDGSNFTLKIRSTKLEDSAMYFCASSRDRAETDRQYFGPGTRLTVL.